This passage covers 21 T cell receptor beta chains from one sample sequenced in a study of response to subunit inactivated influenza vaccine. MiXCR was run by TCRdb on the RT-PCR reads, yielding one entry per CDR3 protein. The sample has hundreds of thousands of distinct CDR3 sequences, approximately 12% seen once. Here the sequenced sample was PBMCs from blood, taken on the day of vaccination. All receptors come from a man aged 50-59 years who received an inactivated influenza vaccine.

The chain joins TRBV4-3 to TRBJ2-4, with 7 bases matching TRBD2. Unmatched junction bases numbered 5, after V lost 0 bases and J lost 0 bases. The CDR3 runs 17 residues. Germline CDR1 is LGHNA and CDR2 is YSLEER. This CDR3 reads CASSQDLIAGAKNIQYF. CDR3 in DNA: TGCGCCAGCAGCCAAGATCTGATAGCGGGAGCCAAAAACATTCAGTACTTC.

A few counts support this clonotype. This chain connects TRBV29-1 to TRBJ2-5; perhaps TRBD1 as D (5 bases). CDR1 is SQVTM, CDR2 ANQGSEA, per germline. The CDR3 is 12 residues long. V lost 6 bases and J lost 0, with 8 bases in between. CDR3 bases: TGCAGCGTCGTGACAGACCAAGAGACCCAGTACTTC. It specifies CSVVTDQETQYF. The full variable domain, its missing parts supplied by reference TRBV29-1 and TRBJ2-5, is SAVISQKPSRDICQRGTSLTIQCQVDSQVTMMFWYRQQPGQSLTLIATANQGSEATYESGFVIDKFPISRPNLTFSTLTVSNMSPEDSSIYLCSVVTDQETQYFGPGTRLLVL.

This clonotype was observed many times. The CDR3 nucleotides are TGTGCCAGCATACTTTCAGGGGGTTCTGGTACGCAGTATTTT. Translated: CASILSGGSGTQYF. This sequence joins TRBV2 and TRBJ2-3; 7 positions match TRBD1. The V segment lost 7 bases and the J segment 8 bases; nucleotides outside the gene matches: 12. The CDR3 totals 14 residues. The V gene's germline CDR1 is SNHLY and CDR2 FYNNEI.

The chain has TRBV7-2 and TRBJ2-7; the D gene is possibly TRBD2 (7 bases). The V end lost 5 bases, the J end lost 0 bases, and 14 bases lay between the germline ends. The CDR3 is 15 amino acids. Germline V gene lookup returns CDR1 SGHTA and CDR2 FQGNSA. CDR3 in DNA: TGTGCCAGCAGCATAAGGGGGGGCCCCTCCTACGAGCAGTACTTC. As protein: CASSIRGGPSYEQYF.

This clonotype was seen a handful of times. This sequence joins TRBV28 and TRBJ2-1; 7 bases are a match to TRBD1. Trimming cost V 6 bases and J 3 bases; bases outside gene matches: 2. This CDR3 is 13 amino acids long. Per germline, CDR1 MDHEN and CDR2 SYDVKM. In DNA, the CDR3 is TGTGCCAGCAGGGCAGGGGGCTACAATGAGCAGTTCTTC. Translating it yields CASRAGGYNEQFF.

This clonotype was counted between two and nine times. The chain carries TRBV4-3 and TRBJ1-1, with D uncertain. Germline V lookup: CDR1 LGHNA, CDR2 YSLEER. V lost 1 base and J lost 2, with 5 bases in between. The CDR3 is made up of 13 amino acids. This CDR3 is CASSQGINTEAFF. The CDR3 nucleotides are TGCGCCAGCAGCCAAGGCATTAACACTGAAGCTTTCTTT.

The sample holds a few counts of this clonotype. The chain couples TRBV5-1 to TRBJ2-7, with D possibly matching TRBD2 (5 bases). This CDR3 contains 14 residues. CDR1 SGHRS and CDR2 YFSETQ come from the germline V gene. Trimming took 0 bases from V and 2 from J, leaving 9 bases between them. The CDR3 is CASSLGLTAYEQYF. The CDR3 DNA sequence: TGCGCCAGCAGCTTGGGACTAACAGCCTACGAGCAGTACTTC.

The chain is built from TRBV9 and TRBJ1-2, with TRBD1 matching over 7 bases. Trimming took 1 base from V and 7 from J; bases not matched to a gene: 10. The CDR3 runs 15 residues. Germline V gene sequence: CDR1 SGDLS, CDR2 YYNGEE. Here the CDR3 reads CASSVRQGEVSGYTF. The CDR3 nucleotides are TGTGCCAGCAGCGTAAGACAGGGAGAAGTAAGTGGCTACACCTTC.

The chain recombines TRBV27 with TRBJ2-3; maybe TRBD2 (6 bases). Trimming shortened V by 4 bases and J by 1 base, and 18 bases separated the two germline ends. The CDR3 totals 17 residues. Germline V gives CDR1 MNHEY, CDR2 SMNVEV (reference sequence). The chain's CDR3 is CASSSTPLGGGTDTQYF. DNA for the CDR3: TGTGCCAGCAGTTCAACCCCTCTGGGCGGGGGCACAGATACGCAGTATTTT.

In this sample, this clonotype turned up many times. The chain carries TRBV3-1 and TRBJ2-7; 8 bases agree with TRBD2. V trimming: 4 bases; J trimming: 5 bases; junction bases outside the gene matches: 10. Per the germline V gene, CDR1 is LGHDT and CDR2 is YNNKEL (reference sequence). The CDR3 runs to 15 residues. The CDR3 DNA is TGTGCCAGCAGCCCAGGCCCGGGAGGGACGGACGAGCAGTACTTC. Its protein product is CASSPGPGGTDEQYF.

This sequence joins TRBV12-3 or TRBV12-4 and TRBJ1-4, with D hard to call. The CDR3 runs to 12 residues. The germline V and J ends were trimmed by 6 bases and 6 bases, with 8 bases remaining between them. CDR3 bases: TGTGCCAGCAGGCCGGGTGATGAAAAACTGTTTTTT. Protein product: CASRPGDEKLFF.

V gene TRBV18 combines with J gene TRBJ1-1, with D unclear. V lost 0 bases, J lost 4 bases, and 9 bases lay in between. The CDR3 consists of 14 residues. In germline, CDR1 is KGHSH, CDR2 LQKENI. CDR3 loop: CASSPPSVGTEAFF. The CDR3 DNA reads as TGTGCCAGCTCACCACCTTCGGTGGGCACTGAAGCTTTCTTT.

The table lists this clonotype with many counts. The rearrangement joins TRBV12-3 or TRBV12-4 to TRBJ2-1; tentatively, D is TRBD1 or TRBD2 (5 bases each). V was clipped by 6 bases and J by 4 bases, with 7 bases between them. This CDR3 has 12 amino acids. The CDR3, as DNA: TGTGCCAGCAGGAGGGGTTACAATGAGCAGTTCTTC. It encodes CASRRGYNEQFF.

This chain joins TRBV7-8 and TRBJ1-5; D might be TRBD1 (5 bases). Trimming stripped 3 bases from V and 2 bases from J, with 14 bases between. There are 16 residues in the CDR3. Germline V gene sequence: CDR1 SGHVS, CDR2 FQNEAQ. The DNA for the CDR3 is TGTGCCAGCAGCTTTTGGGGGGATTCGGGCAATCAGCCCCAGCATTTT. Its protein is CASSFWGDSGNQPQHF.

This clonotype was recorded a few times. V is TRBV9 and J is TRBJ2-1; tentative D call: TRBD2 (6 bases). V lost 3 bases and J lost 10, with 23 bases in between. Germline V lookup: CDR1 SGDLS, CDR2 YYNGEE. CDR3 length equals 16 residues. The CDR3 loop reads CASSASGTPRSGEQFF. The CDR3, as DNA: TGTGCCAGCAGCGCATCCGGGACTCCGCGCTCAGGGGAGCAGTTCTTC.

The chain has TRBV27 and TRBJ2-7; no reliable D call. The ends were cut back, 0 bases at V and 1 base at J, with 7 bases in the middle. The length of the CDR3 is 14 residues. Per the germline V gene, CDR1 is MNHEY and CDR2 is SMNVEV (reference sequence). In nucleotides, the CDR3 is TGTGCCAGCAGTTTATCTGGCTGGTCCTACGAGCAGTACTTC. Its protein product is CASSLSGWSYEQYF.

This clonotype was found a few times. The rearrangement uses TRBV7-8 and TRBJ1-1, with D tentatively TRBD1 (6 bases). This CDR3 is built from 13 residues. CDR1 is SGHVS and CDR2 is FQNEAQ in the germline V gene. V was clipped by 7 bases and J by 6 bases, with 15 bases between them. The CDR3 region has the DNA TGTGCCAGCATCCGTACAGGGTGGGCTGAAGCTTTCTTT. It encodes CASIRTGWAEAFF.

This clonotype was observed a few times. The rearrangement uses TRBV20-1 and TRBJ2-5; D could derive from TRBD1 or TRBD2 (5 bases each). Germline CDR1 DFQATT, CDR2 SNEGSKA (reference sequence). The ends were cut back, 2 bases at V and 1 base at J, with 14 bases in the middle. The CDR3 contains 15 residues. CDR3 in DNA: TGCAGTGCTAGAACTACCGGGACGCTCCAAGAGACCCAGTACTTC. It is translated as CSARTTGTLQETQYF.

This clonotype showed up just a few times. V is TRBV7-8 and J is TRBJ2-1; 16 positions agree with TRBD2. The ends lost 3 bases at V and 5 bases at J; junction bases unmatched: 13. This CDR3 has 20 residues. In germline, CDR1 is SGHVS, CDR2 FQNEAQ. CDR3 residues: CASSFSIGTSGRAFDNEQFF. DNA of the CDR3: TGTGCCAGCAGCTTTTCGATAGGGACTAGCGGGAGGGCCTTTGACAATGAGCAGTTCTTC.

This clonotype turned up a few times. This could be a read error, since a much larger clone is one nucleotide away. V usage is TRBV6-6 and J usage is TRBJ1-5; D unclear. This CDR3 comprises 13 residues. The V and J ends lost 4 bases and 0 bases respectively, with 4 bases between them. The germline gives CDR1 MNHNY, CDR2 SVGAGI (reference sequence). CDR3 sequence (DNA): TGTGCCAGCAGTTCGAATAGCAATCAGCCCCAGCATTTT. Amino acid sequence: CASSSNSNQPQHF.

This clonotype showed up many times. This chain uses TRBV30 with TRBJ1-1; tentatively, D is TRBD1 (5 bases). The V and J ends lost 7 bases and 9 bases respectively, with 18 bases between them. There are 12 residues in the CDR3. CDR1 and CDR2 (germline): GTSNPN, SVGIG (reference sequence). The DNA of the CDR3 is TGTGCCTCCACGGGGGGGGAGCGGAAAGCTTTCTTT. Translating gives CASTGGERKAFF. The full variable domain, its missing parts supplied by reference TRBV30 and TRBJ1-1, is SQTIHQWPATLVQPVGSPLSLECTVEGTSNPNLYWYRQAAGRGLQLLFYSVGIGQISSEVPQNLSASRPQDRQFILSSKKLLLSDSGFYLCASTGGERKAFFGQGTRLTVV.